Sequencing of this TCR beta chain was carried out in a study of CD8 T cells in Susac syndrome. The CDR3 runs to 11 residues. Germline CDR1 reads DFQATT; CDR2 reads SNEGSKA (reference sequence). The V and J ends lost 7 bases and 9 bases respectively, with 13 bases between them. RNA in amounts of about 0.5 to 1 ug was reverse transcribed with random hexamers. From the immunoSEQ multiplex PCR reads, TCRdb called clonotypes with MiXCR, one entry per CDR3 protein. The table has about 240,000 distinct CDR3 sequences, roughly 95% seen once. This receptor was taken from a human donor with Susac syndrome. The rearrangement uses TRBV20-1 and TRBJ2-1; D ambiguous. What was sequenced was CD4+ T cells from PBMCs. CDR3 nucleotides: TGCAGTGTGGGTGGTAGAGGTGAGCAGTTCTTC. Translating gives CSVGGRGEQFF.